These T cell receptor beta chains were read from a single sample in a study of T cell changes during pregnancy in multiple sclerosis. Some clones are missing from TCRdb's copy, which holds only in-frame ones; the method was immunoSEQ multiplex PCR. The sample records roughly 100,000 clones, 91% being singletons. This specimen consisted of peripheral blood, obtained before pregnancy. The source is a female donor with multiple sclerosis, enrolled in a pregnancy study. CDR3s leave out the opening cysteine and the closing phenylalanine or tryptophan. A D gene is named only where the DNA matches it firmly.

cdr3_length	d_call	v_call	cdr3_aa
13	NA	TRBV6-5	ASSYGPGTNYGYT
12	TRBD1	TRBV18	ASSPRGQNYGYT
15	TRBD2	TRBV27	ASNTFLGTSGTYEQY
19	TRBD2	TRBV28	ASSLRPGTSGSFVVTGELF
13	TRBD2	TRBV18	ASSPRAGGTDTQY
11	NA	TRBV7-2	ASRKSGSYEQY
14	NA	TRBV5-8	ASTLGGRGNTGELF
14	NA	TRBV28	ASSPGGTRPSYEQY
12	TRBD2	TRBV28	ASRLAGDVYEQY
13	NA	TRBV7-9	ASSQGDTAREKLF
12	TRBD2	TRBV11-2	ASSLTSGAYEQY
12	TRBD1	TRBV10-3	AISRQGMNTEAF
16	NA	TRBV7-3	ASSLGRGRQFSYNEQF
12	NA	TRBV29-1	SVGQGIPPYEQY
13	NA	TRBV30	AWRGRSYSGNTIY
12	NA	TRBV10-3	AIRDHTGSQPQH
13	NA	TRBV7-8	ASSLLTEQNTEAF
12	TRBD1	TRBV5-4	ASSGGQDRYEQY
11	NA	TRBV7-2	ASSRGTFGEQY
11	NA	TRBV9	ASSGLFTDTQY
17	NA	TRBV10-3	AISESGAGFSSGANVLT
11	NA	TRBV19	ASSHDEAEKLF
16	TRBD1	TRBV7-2	ASSSPLRGQGTYNEQF
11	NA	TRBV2	ASSVTGNTEAF
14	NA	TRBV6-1	ASSEDVGGSRYEQY
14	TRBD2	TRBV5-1	ASSLGLAGGLGELF
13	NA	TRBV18	ASSHDTGIQETQY
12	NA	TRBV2	ASSPTPGGYGYT
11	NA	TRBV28	ASSLGQSDTQY
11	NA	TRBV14	ASSQGPNQPQH
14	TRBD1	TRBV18	ASSPLKTGGKVGYT
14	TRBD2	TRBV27	ASSFIGGSGGNEQF
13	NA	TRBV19	ASSIDGRRGYGYT
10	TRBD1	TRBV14	ASSRTGVEQY
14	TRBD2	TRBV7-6	ASSLGSGRALDEQY
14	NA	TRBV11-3	ASSLGTGQGNQPQH
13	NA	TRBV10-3	AISSQGVQSYEQY
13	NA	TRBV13	ASSLEPQQGEGYT